This T cell receptor beta chain appears in the sequencing data of a study of cytomegalovirus exposure and HLA in healthy donors (dated by TCRdb to 2016 to 2017). For the wider study: An earlier analysis of approximately 640 of the donors reported approximately 300 Gb of sequence data and about 100 million unique TCR beta sequences from about 179 million T cells. Around 300 gigabases of sequencing data and approximately 80 million unique TCR sequences were included in an early release covering 500 to 750 HLA-typed donors. Among the roughly 400 genotyped donors, roughly 80% belonged to the genetic ancestry cluster associated with self-reported Caucasian donors. The aim of the study was to test whether cataloging public T cell receptors could identify signatures of past pathogen exposure. The T cell repertoires of some 670 subjects were profiled by immunosequencing and related to cytomegalovirus serostatus. In addition to the first cohort of hundreds of subjects, a separate validation cohort of approximately 130 different subjects was used. To predict cytomegalovirus infection status, the study combined high-throughput TCR immunosequencing, statistical association of individual TCRs with disease status, and machine learning. In a later analysis, previously published TCR beta repertoires from 600 to 850 donors were re-analyzed and high-resolution HLA genotyping was added so that TCR occurrence patterns could be studied. Rather than drawing on any new phenotypic data, the later analysis identified candidate immune exposures from TCR beta sequences and the way those sequences occurred across donors. An earlier analysis of several hundred of the donors applied high-throughput TCR beta sequencing to assess whether each TCR beta V gene segment acted as functional or pseudogenic. Donor age, sex, ethnicity and CMV serostatus were collected together with the repertoire data. In a later genetic analysis, genome-wide SNP genotypes for 398 of the 666 donors were used, and that subset was treated as a discovery cohort. Every discovery cohort repertoire had been produced on one sequencing platform. Class I and class II HLA loci were covered by the typing at four-digit resolution. The number of donors typed differed by locus, with 629-630 for A, B, C, DRB1 and DQB1, around 560 for DQA1, over 600 for DPA1, and over 400 for DPB1. Five DR-DQ haplotypes were handled as single units for association and clustering, since linkage in the cohort was strong. On average, over 200,000 unique TCR beta nucleotide sequences were sequenced per donor among more than 350 genotyped donors of the cohort, with roughly 20% of those sequences being non-productive. Findings and caveats that apply to the study as a whole: The presence/absence analyses assumed that sequencing depth was roughly uniform across donors, and that assumption may not be true. An earlier analysis of 450 to 750 of the donors showed that most TCR beta V segments appeared in productive rearrangements either about 87% or about 30% of the time, which broadly matched IMGT annotations. HLA typing was unavailable for some donors at each locus, so association tests used only the typed subset. The authors suggested that the approach could potentially be generalized to other disease states and immunological phenotypes. According to a later analysis, most CMV-associated TCR beta chains appeared to be HLA-restricted, and the HLA associations seemed to be driven largely by CMV exposure. Most TCR sequences were seen in very few donors, while some public TCRs were found in many individuals. In a later analysis, several top co-occurrence clusters were reported to appear linked to parvovirus B19, influenza, CMV and Epstein-Barr virus. In a later analysis, some 17,000 TCR beta sequences were associated with specific HLA alleles at a false discovery rate of 0.05. A group of highly shared sequence variants was considered likely to be a technical artifact of the sequencing pipeline. The only immune exposure information available for the cohort was CMV serostatus. Because counts were too low, about 18 rarely observed V segments, including chromosome 9 orphons, were excluded from the earlier analysis of several hundred of the donors. Three of the identified cytomegalovirus-associated TCR beta chains were confirmed in vitro to be specific for cytomegalovirus antigens. A later genetic analysis associated a missense DCLRE1C variant with V-gene and J-gene trimming of TCR beta chains, and an independent cohort replicated the association. Some IMGT-functional V segments, including TRBV6-2 and TRBV6-3, could not be told apart with the 87-base-pair reads, so those segments were excluded. The study listed 150 to 200 TCR beta chains as associated with cytomegalovirus. Correlated functional status among segregating V segments might be attributable to linkage disequilibrium, but an unknown experimental factor could not be ruled out. Compared with equally common non-associated chains, HLA-associated TCR beta chains in a later analysis were more clonally expanded and had lower generation probabilities. A further reported finding was that TCR beta sequences accurately predicted the HLA-A and HLA-B alleles for most subjects in the first cohort. Cytomegalovirus status was reported to be diagnosed by the classifier with high specificity and sensitivity in both the original and validation cohorts. In a later analysis, TCR association rates were found to vary across HLA loci, with the most associated TCRs seen for DRB1 alleles and the fewest for HLA-C alleles. In this cohort, only TCR beta chains were sequenced, and detectable features were limited by the absence of alpha or paired-chain data. Compared with the roughly 600-donor mean, donors in an Asian-associated ancestry cluster had fewer N-insertions in productive TCRs, according to a later genetic analysis. When HLA alleles, especially DR and DQ, strongly co-occurred, TCR associations were difficult to assign to individual alleles.

In total, over 600 healthy bone marrow donors made up the cohort. Cohort members were all nominally healthy when sampled, although unrecorded immune exposures were likely present. The donor tested CMV seronegative, placing the donor among the 350 to 400 seronegative members of the cohort. Every donor gave a peripheral blood sample, and the peripheral blood mononuclear cells from that sample were used for TCR beta sequencing. The Qiagen DNeasy Blood Extraction Kit was used to extract genomic DNA from the blood cell samples. The method behind the library was the immunoSEQ multiplex PCR assay. For the multiplex PCR, a mixture combining 60 forward primers for TCR Vbeta segments and 13 reverse primers for TCR Jbeta segments was used. Amplification of the CDR3 region of rearranged TCR beta genes was performed with a multiplex PCR assay on genomic DNA. On the Illumina HiSeq System, the amplified TCR beta libraries were sequenced as 87-base-pair reads. The source study handled its data this way. Across the roughly 670 repertoires, a later analysis counted some 80 million unique TCR beta chains, 8.5 million to 12 million of which were shared by at least two donors. To remove PCR and sequencing errors, raw reads were error-corrected and collapsed into unique sequences using a nearest-neighbor algorithm that merged closely related sequences. Alignment of CDR3 sequences to IMGT reference sequences was used to assign V, D and J gene segments. For a sequence to be retained, a match of at least six nucleotides to both a V gene segment and a J gene segment was required. A rearrangement counted as productive if the CDR3 had no stop codons and remained in frame with V and J, and every other rearrangement counted as non-productive. CDR3 was defined by IMGT convention, running from the second conserved V-encoded cysteine to the conserved J-encoded phenylalanine. In an earlier analysis of roughly 610 of the donors, sequences lacking an unambiguous match to a single V gene segment were excluded. An earlier analysis of several hundred of the donors called V segments functional above 56.7% productive rearrangements and segregating when the between-donor standard deviation exceeded 5%. A statistical classification framework was developed to diagnose cytomegalovirus status using the catalog of TCR beta chain sequences. V and J gene assignment, in a later analysis, came from comparing TCR nucleotide sequences with IMGT/GENE-DB human TR gene sequences. The TCRdist pipeline was used in a later analysis to assign CDR3 sequences and most-parsimonious VDJ recombination scenarios. In a later analysis, every TCR beta chain was defined by the combination of its CDR3 amino acid sequence and its V-gene family, and reads without a unique V-gene family were dropped. As a way to deal with suspected cross-contamination and a sequencing artifact, a later analysis dropped under 600 nucleotide sequences that were highly shared and had low generation probability. In a later analysis, a clonal expansion index was calculated for each public chain from normalized within-repertoire ranks of inferred template counts. In a later analysis, generation probabilities were computed using a VDJ recombination model fitted to out-of-frame rearrangements, and the results were checked against IGoR. In a later analysis, hypergeometric tests were used to score TCR-TCR, TCR-HLA and TCR-CMV co-occurrence, with a repertoire-size bias correction applied to TCR pairs. A later analysis estimated false discovery rates by permuting HLA or CMV assignments 20 times. In a later analysis, co-occurring TCRs were grouped using DBSCAN, and TCRdist sequence similarity was added for clustering within HLA-allele-positive subsets. Repertoires with fewer than 30,000 or more than 120,000 public chains were left out of co-occurrence clustering, as were roughly five repertoires with anomalous nucleotide sharing. Sourced from immuneACCESS, this table was stored by TCRdb with only in-frame sequences that have V and J called. A share of the clones is absent; for the studies checked, an unresolved V gene accounts for under half, and the remainder has no known explanation. V, J and clone size derive from that table, while D and trimming were established from the DNA sequence. The sample includes tens of thousands of clones, with under 85% observed a single time. The ten largest clones capture less than 3.5% of the sample.

After removal of 4 bases from V and 3 bases from J, the junction retains 5 bases not matched to a gene. Inclusive of the bounding cysteine and phenylalanine, the CDR3 is 14 residues long. The sequence is cut down to CDR3 DNA, 42 bases in frame from base 1. As encoded in the germline V gene, CDR1 is SGHRS while CDR2 is YFSETQ. As regards this clone: What antigen it recognizes has not been identified. The input lacks base qualities; no much larger clone sits a single base away.

The source material was PBMCs. The chain employs TRBV5-1 and TRBJ1-2; 8 central bases correspond to TRBD1. This clonotype was sampled from a woman aged 25 to 39 in good health and CMV-seronegative. The CDR3 region: CASSREGQDYGYTF. The nucleotide sequence is TGCGCCAGCAGCCGTGAGGGACAGGACTATGGCTACACCTTC.